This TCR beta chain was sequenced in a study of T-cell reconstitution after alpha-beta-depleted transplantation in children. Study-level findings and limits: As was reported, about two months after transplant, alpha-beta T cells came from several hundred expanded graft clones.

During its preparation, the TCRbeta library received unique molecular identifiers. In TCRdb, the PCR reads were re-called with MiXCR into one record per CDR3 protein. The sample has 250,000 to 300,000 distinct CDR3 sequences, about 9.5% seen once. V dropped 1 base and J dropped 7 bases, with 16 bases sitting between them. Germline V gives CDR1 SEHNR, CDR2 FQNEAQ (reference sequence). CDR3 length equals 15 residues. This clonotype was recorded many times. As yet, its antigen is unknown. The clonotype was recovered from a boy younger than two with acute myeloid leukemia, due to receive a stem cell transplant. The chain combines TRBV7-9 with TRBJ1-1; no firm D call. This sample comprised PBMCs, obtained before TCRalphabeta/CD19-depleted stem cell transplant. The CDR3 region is CASSLGMGRSGEAFF. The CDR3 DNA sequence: TGTGCCAGCAGCTTAGGGATGGGCAGGAGCGGTGAAGCTTTCTTT.